This entry describes one T cell receptor (beta chain). The TEMRA cells underwent FACS enrichment, while the CD8+ and CD4+ T cells underwent negative isolation. This record belongs to a study of CD8 T cells in Susac syndrome. The junction had 8 bases not matched to a gene; V was cut back by 1 base and J by 6 bases. Germline V gene data show CDR1 as MNHNS and CDR2 as SASEGT. The CDR3 covers 16 residues. Random hexamers served to reverse transcribe roughly 0.5 to 1 ug RNA. TCRdb re-called the immunoSEQ multiplex PCR reads through MiXCR, storing one row per CDR3 protein. The sample shows more than 90,000 distinct CDR3 sequences, around 94% of them seen only once.

This chain links TRBV6-1 with TRBJ2-2; 7 bases are shared with TRBD2. The receptor was derived from a human donor with multiple sclerosis. Sequencing input: CD4+ T cells from PBMCs. The CDR3: CASSEGAGRSPGELFF. The CDR3 DNA sequence: TGTGCCAGCAGTGAAGGAGCGGGGAGGAGCCCCGGGGAGCTGTTTTTT.